This T cell receptor (beta chain) was obtained from a study of regulatory T cells in long-lasting Graves disease. Overall study findings and caveats: The sample size was small, and this may have reduced accuracy.

In building TCR beta libraries, iRepertoire HTBI primers were used together with Arm-PCR of CDR3 regions. TCRdb recomputed calls from the multiplex PCR reads with MiXCR, one row per CDR3 protein. The sample lists hundreds of thousands of distinct CDR3 sequences, approximately 15% seen once, with 15% to 20% in the top ten. The CDR3 totals 16 residues. Germline V gene lookup returns CDR1 MNHEY and CDR2 SVGAGI. V was cut by 3 bases and J by 2 bases, with 14 bases left in between. A word on this clonotype: Its target is not known.

As for time point: newly diagnosed GD, antithyroid drugs for less than 3 months. Researchers made the TCR library from RNA that was extracted from PBMCs. The sample was also reused in another study, on T cells in Graves' hyperthyroidism and ophthalmopathy.

The sequencing used peripheral blood mononuclear cells (PBMCs), collected at new diagnosis, from a patient treated with antithyroid drugs. The receptor comes from a young woman with Graves disease. The chain recombines TRBV6-5 with TRBJ2-1; possible D gene TRBD2, 6 bases. CDR3 coding DNA: TGTGCCAGCAGTTATACTCGCGGGAAAACCTACAATGAGCAGTTCTTC. Translation gives CASSYTRGKTYNEQFF.